The subject of this entry is one T cell receptor beta chain. This specimen comes from a study of cytotoxic CD8 clonotypes in ibrutinib-treated CLL. This CDR3 region has 15 residues. V shed 4 bases, J shed 5 bases, and the junction held 10 bases outside the gene matches. The germline CDR1 and CDR2 sequences are SGHVS and FQNEAQ. Assay used: immunoSEQ multiplex PCR; TCRdb lists only in-frame clones, some missing. The sample holds approximately 130,000 clones; 84% are singletons and the top ten take 3.3%. The sequence was collected from a human donor with chronic lymphocytic leukemia. V gene TRBV7-8 combines with J gene TRBJ2-7, with TRBD2 matching over 8 bases. Here the sequenced sample was PBMCs, taken after 24 months of ibrutinib treatment. In DNA form, the CDR3 reads TGTGCCAGCAGCTCCCCCGGGACTAGGAGGGACGAGCAGTACTTC. Translated: CASSSPGTRRDEQYF.